Listed below are T cell receptor beta chains from one sample, sequenced in a study of blood T cells in healthy people across ages. TCRdb re-called the 5' RACE reads through MiXCR, storing one row per CDR3 protein. The sample carries 1.4 million or so distinct CDR3 sequences, roughly 43% recorded once. The specimen sequenced was blood. These TCRs come from a woman between 18 and 29 years old in good health. CDR3s include the opening cysteine and the closing phenylalanine or tryptophan. The D gene is left open where the match is weak. Expanded clones get a size class; other rows say once, few or many, or leave the size out.

TRBD1 | TRBJ1-1 | TRBV20-1 | NA | CSALDRQSNTEAFF | TGCAGTGCTTTGGACAGGCAATCGAACACTGAAGCTTTCTTT
TRBD1 | TRBJ1-4 | TRBV14 | few | CASSQLTGSNEKLFF | TGTGCCAGCAGCCAGCTGACAGGGTCTAATGAAAAACTGTTTTTT
NA | TRBJ1-6 | TRBV7-2 | once | CASSYYMSSYNSPLHF | TGTGCCAGCAGCTATTACATGAGCTCCTATAATTCACCCCTCCACTTT
NA | TRBJ2-7 | TRBV12-3/TRBV12-4 | NA | CASSPELAYEQYF | TGTGCCAGCAGCCCCGAATTAGCGTACGAGCAGTACTTC
NA | TRBJ2-4 | TRBV14 | NA | CASSPRSMGDIQYF | TGTGCCAGCAGCCCTCGGTCCATGGGGGACATTCAGTACTTC
NA | TRBJ2-1 | TRBV7-8 | NA | CASSPGFLRGLNEQFF | TGTGCCAGCAGCCCAGGCTTTTTGCGGGGTCTCAATGAGCAGTTCTTC
NA | TRBJ1-2 | TRBV29-1 | many | CSVLGRGSNYGYTF | TGCAGCGTGCTCGGGAGGGGCTCGAACTATGGCTACACCTTC
NA | TRBJ1-3 | TRBV12-3/TRBV12-4 | once | CASSLSGSSFSGNTIYF | TGTGCCAGCAGTCTCTCCGGGTCCTCGTTCTCTGGAAACACCATATATTTT
TRBD2 | TRBJ2-7 | TRBV7-8 | NA | CASSLDGLAGVEQYF | TGTGCCAGCAGCTTAGATGGACTAGCGGGGGTTGAGCAGTACTTC
NA | TRBJ1-5 | TRBV27 | NA | CASSLLTDGQPQHF | TGTGCCAGCAGTTTACTAACAGACGGGCAGCCCCAGCATTTT
TRBD2 | TRBJ2-3 | TRBV4-3 | NA | CASSQDRAAGGDTQYF | TGCGCCAGCAGCCAAGATAGGGCAGCGGGAGGAGATACGCAGTATTTT
TRBD2 | TRBJ2-1 | TRBV5-6 | NA | CASSSAGGPLDHNEQFF | TGTGCCAGCAGCTCTGCGGGGGGGCCACTGGATCACAATGAGCAGTTCTTC
NA | TRBJ1-1 | TRBV20-1 | few | CSADTQLDTEAFF | TGCAGTGCCGATACGCAACTCGACACTGAAGCTTTCTTT
NA | TRBJ1-1 | TRBV10-3 | NA | CAISGPVSGTGRVGTEAFF | TGTGCCATCAGTGGGCCCGTCTCCGGGACGGGGCGGGTGGGCACTGAAGCTTTCTTT
NA | TRBJ2-7 | TRBV27 | NA | CASSVQGPGEQYF | TGTGCCAGCAGTGTACAGGGTCCGGGCGAGCAGTACTTC
NA | TRBJ2-1 | TRBV20-1 | NA | CSARYDFSYEQFF | TGCAGTGCTAGATATGACTTCTCCTACGAGCAGTTCTTC
TRBD1 | TRBJ1-1 | TRBV20-1 | few | CSAKGQGAGTEAFF | TGCAGTGCTAAAGGACAGGGGGCTGGCACTGAAGCTTTCTTT
TRBD1 | TRBJ1-1 | TRBV10-2 | NA | CANTPGTGGPEAFF | TGCGCCAACACCCCTGGGACAGGGGGACCCGAAGCTTTCTTT
NA | TRBJ2-3 | TRBV27 | few | CASSAYGGLSTDTQYF | TGTGCCAGCAGTGCCTACGGGGGCCTAAGCACAGATACGCAGTATTTT
NA | TRBJ1-2 | TRBV3-1 | NA | CASSQEAGSYGYTF | TGTGCCAGCAGCCAAGAGGCAGGCTCCTATGGCTACACCTTC
NA | TRBJ2-1 | TRBV3-1 | few | CASSQDWQRNEQFF | TGTGCCAGCAGCCAAGATTGGCAGCGCAATGAGCAGTTCTTC
TRBD1 | TRBJ1-1 | TRBV20-1 | NA | CSARDSLMNTEAFF | TGCAGTGCCCGGGACAGCCTCATGAACACTGAAGCTTTCTTT
TRBD2 | TRBJ2-5 | TRBV4-1 | NA | CASNQDLTLAGAQETQYF | TGCGCCAGCAACCAAGATCTAACCCTAGCGGGGGCCCAAGAGACCCAGTACTTC
NA | TRBJ2-7 | TRBV5-5 | few | CASSLDSISYEQYF | TGTGCCAGCAGCCTAGACAGTATCTCCTACGAGCAGTACTTC
NA | TRBJ1-1 | TRBV7-2 | NA | CASSATPGFTEAFF | TGTGCCAGCAGCGCAACCCCAGGGTTTACTGAAGCTTTCTTT
TRBD2 | TRBJ2-7 | TRBV6-5 | NA | CASKKGGGASEQYF | TGTGCCAGCAAAAAGGGCGGGGGGGCCTCCGAGCAGTACTTC
TRBD1 | TRBJ1-6 | TRBV6-5 | NA | CASQGGDGGSPLHF | TGTGCCAGCCAGGGGGGGGACGGGGGTTCACCCCTCCACTTT
TRBD1 | TRBJ2-3 | TRBV7-2 | few | CASSLVRMAGGNTDTQYF | TGTGCCAGCAGCTTAGTACGGATGGCAGGGGGCAACACAGATACGCAGTATTTT
NA | TRBJ2-1 | TRBV5-1 | few | CASSWRSGSYNEQFF | TGCGCCAGCAGCTGGCGGAGCGGCTCCTACAATGAGCAGTTCTTC
NA | TRBJ2-6 | TRBV7-9 | NA | CLISRGGGANVLTF | TGTTTGATAAGCAGGGGTGGTGGGGCCAACGTCCTGACTTTC
NA | TRBJ2-3 | TRBV6-6 | NA | CASNPVLFSTDTQYF | TGTGCCAGCAACCCGGTTTTATTCAGCACAGATACGCAGTATTTT
NA | TRBJ2-1 | TRBV7-2 | few | CASSLRGGSGNSNEQFF | TGTGCCAGCAGCTTAAGGGGGGGGAGCGGAAACTCTAATGAGCAGTTCTTC
TRBD2 | TRBJ2-3 | TRBV9 | NA | CASSVSSGGVDTQYF | TGTGCCAGCAGCGTATCTAGCGGGGGCGTAGATACGCAGTATTTT
NA | TRBJ2-1 | TRBV20-1 | NA | CSARDPPDNEQFF | TGCAGTGCTAGAGATCCCCCAGACAATGAGCAGTTCTTC
NA | TRBJ2-7 | TRBV5-1 | NA | CASSVTVEVDEQYF | TGCGCCAGCAGCGTCACAGTAGAGGTCGACGAGCAGTACTTC
NA | TRBJ2-7 | TRBV10-3 | once | CAISAGFSFLPYEQYF | TGTGCCATCAGCGCAGGGTTTAGTTTTTTACCCTACGAGCAGTACTTC
TRBD2 | TRBJ2-1 | TRBV7-8 | NA | CASSPLAGGPKEQFF | TGTGCCAGCAGCCCCCTAGCGGGAGGGCCTAAAGAGCAGTTCTTC
NA | TRBJ2-5 | TRBV12-5 | NA | CASGVEGPYLQYF | TGTGCTAGTGGTGTTGAGGGGCCGTACTTGCAGTACTTC
NA | TRBJ1-1 | TRBV2 | NA | CASSESQGYTEAFF | TGTGCCAGCAGTGAATCCCAGGGGTACACTGAAGCTTTCTTT
NA | TRBJ2-1 | TRBV29-1 | NA | CSGGHWNEQFF | TGCAGCGGGGGACATTGGAATGAGCAGTTCTTC
TRBD1 | TRBJ2-1 | TRBV7-2 | few | CASGRQGARSYNEQFF | TGTGCCAGCGGGAGACAGGGGGCGCGTTCCTACAATGAGCAGTTCTTC
NA | TRBJ1-5 | TRBV2 | NA | CASSDDFLYQPQHF | TGTGCCAGCAGTGATGACTTTTTATATCAGCCCCAGCATTTT
NA | TRBJ1-1 | TRBV7-9 | few | CASSFGGRFVNTEAFF | TGTGCCAGCAGCTTCGGGGGGCGATTCGTAAACACTGAAGCTTTCTTT
TRBD1 | TRBJ1-4 | TRBV20-1 | few | CSARDRGRGLREKLFF | TGCAGTGCTAGAGATCGGGGAAGGGGGCTTCGGGAAAAACTGTTTTTT
NA | TRBJ2-5 | TRBV15 | few | CATSRDPRMGQETQYF | TGTGCCACCAGCAGAGATCCGAGGATGGGCCAAGAGACCCAGTACTTC
NA | TRBJ1-1 | TRBV15 | few | CATSRDFEAEAFF | TGTGCCACCAGCAGAGATTTCGAGGCTGAAGCTTTCTTT
NA | TRBJ1-1 | TRBV6-6 | NA | CASSRIEYAEAFF | TGTGCCAGCAGTAGGATAGAGTACGCTGAAGCTTTCTTT
NA | TRBJ1-2 | TRBV29-1 | few | CSVAGVYRYGYTF | TGCAGCGTTGCCGGGGTGTATCGCTATGGCTACACCTTC
NA | TRBJ2-7 | TRBV7-2 | NA | CASSPVRTDTYEQYF | TGTGCCAGCAGCCCGGTTAGGACCGACACCTACGAGCAGTACTTC
NA | TRBJ1-2 | TRBV20-1 | once | CSARDPAGQTLKRNGYTF | TGCAGTGCTAGAGATCCGGCCGGACAGACCCTCAAGCGGAATGGCTACACCTTC
NA | TRBJ2-1 | TRBV20-1 | NA | CSARDPAAGSEQFF | TGCAGTGCTAGAGATCCAGCGGCGGGGAGTGAGCAGTTCTTC
NA | TRBJ2-1 | TRBV6-2/TRBV6-3 | NA | CASSYGLISEQFF | TGTGCCAGCAGTTACGGACTCATTAGTGAGCAGTTCTTC
NA | TRBJ1-2 | TRBV20-1 | few | CSASQRGNYGYTF | TGCAGTGCTTCTCAACGGGGTAACTATGGCTACACCTTC